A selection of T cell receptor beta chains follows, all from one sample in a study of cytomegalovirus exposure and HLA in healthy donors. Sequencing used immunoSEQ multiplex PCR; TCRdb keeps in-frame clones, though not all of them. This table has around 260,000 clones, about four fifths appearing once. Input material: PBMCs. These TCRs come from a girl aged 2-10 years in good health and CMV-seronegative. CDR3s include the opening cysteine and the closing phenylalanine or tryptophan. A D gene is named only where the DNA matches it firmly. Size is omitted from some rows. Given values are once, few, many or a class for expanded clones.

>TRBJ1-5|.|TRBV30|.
CAWSTPGRAGQPQHF
TGTGCCTGGAGTACACCTGGGAGGGCGGGGCAGCCCCAGCATTTT
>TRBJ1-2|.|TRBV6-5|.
CASTRQTGNYGYTF
TGTGCCAGCACCCGACAAACGGGGAACTATGGCTACACCTTC
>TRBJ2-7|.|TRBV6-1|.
CASSETLGGGLIYEQYF
TGTGCCAGCAGTGAGACTCTTGGAGGGGGCTTGATCTACGAGCAGTACTTC
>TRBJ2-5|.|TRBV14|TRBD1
CASSQAPGQGRPNF
TGTGCCAGCAGCCAAGCTCCGGGACAGGGAAGACCGAACTTC
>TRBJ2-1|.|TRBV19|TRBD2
CASSQRGSYNEQFF
TGTGCCAGTTCCCAGCGGGGGTCCTACAATGAGCAGTTCTTC
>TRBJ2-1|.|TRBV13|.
CASSLGLFTETYNEQFF
TGTGCCAGCAGCTTAGGCCTGTTCACAGAGACCTACAATGAGCAGTTCTTC
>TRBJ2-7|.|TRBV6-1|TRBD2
CASSERPRLAGGEQYF
TGTGCCAGCAGTGAAAGGCCTCGACTAGCGGGGGGCGAGCAGTACTTC
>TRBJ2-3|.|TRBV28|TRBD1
CASLRTGNTDTQYF
TGTGCCAGCCTACGGACAGGCAACACAGATACGCAGTATTTT
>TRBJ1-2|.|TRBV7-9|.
CSSSLETAYSPYGYTF
TGTTCCAGCAGCTTAGAGACAGCATATAGCCCCTATGGCTACACCTTC
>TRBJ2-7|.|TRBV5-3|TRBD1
CARIGRPGQGTYEQYF
TGTGCCAGAATCGGGCGCCCGGGACAGGGTACCTACGAGCAGTACTTC
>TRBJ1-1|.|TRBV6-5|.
CASSYGGGMNTEAFF
TGTGCCAGCAGTTATGGGGGAGGGATGAACACTGAAGCTTTCTTT
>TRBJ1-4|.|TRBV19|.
CASSIPPDRLSRAATNEKLFF
TGTGCCAGTAGTATACCTCCGGACAGATTGTCAAGAGCCGCAACTAATGAAAAACTGTTTTTT
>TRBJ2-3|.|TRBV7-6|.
CVSSLGSGDTQYF
TGTGTCAGCAGCTTAGGGTCCGGAGATACGCAGTATTTT
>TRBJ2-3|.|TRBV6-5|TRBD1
CASSYDTGGTDTQYF
TGTGCCAGCAGTTACGATACAGGGGGCACAGATACGCAGTATTTT
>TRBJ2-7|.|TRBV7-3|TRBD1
CASSPGTAREQYF
TGTGCCAGCAGCCCCGGGACAGCTCGCGAGCAGTACTTC
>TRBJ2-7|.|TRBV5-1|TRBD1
CASSPRQGSLGEQYF
TGCGCCAGCAGCCCCCGACAGGGTTCTTTGGGAGAGCAGTACTTC
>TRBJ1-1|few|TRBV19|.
CASTQVGEAFF
TGTGCCAGTACACAGGTTGGGGAAGCTTTCTTT
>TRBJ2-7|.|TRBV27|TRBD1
CASSFLTGGKGEQYF
TGTGCCAGCAGTTTCCTCACAGGGGGCAAGGGCGAGCAGTACTTC
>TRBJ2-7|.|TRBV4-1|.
CASSQGVLARGYEQYF
TGCGCCAGCAGCCAAGGGGTTCTAGCGAGGGGCTACGAGCAGTACTTC
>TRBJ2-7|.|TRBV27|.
CASRVTGLLSYEQYF
TGTGCCAGCAGGGTCACAGGGCTACTCTCCTACGAGCAGTACTTC
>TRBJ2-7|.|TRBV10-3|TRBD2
CAISESGLAGDTYEQYF
TGTGCCATCAGTGAGTCAGGACTAGCGGGAGATACCTACGAGCAGTACTTC
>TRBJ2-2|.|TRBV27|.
CASFDITGELFF
TGTGCCAGCTTCGACATCACCGGGGAGCTGTTTTTT
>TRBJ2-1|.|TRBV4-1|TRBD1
CASSQDLGTGPTYNEQFF
TGCGCCAGCAGCCAAGATCTAGGGACAGGGCCTACCTACAATGAGCAGTTCTTC
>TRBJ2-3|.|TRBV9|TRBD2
CASSDLAVSTDTQYF
TGTGCCAGCAGCGACCTAGCGGTTAGTACAGATACGCAGTATTTT
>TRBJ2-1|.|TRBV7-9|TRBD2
CASSFAAGTSGYNEQFF
TGTGCCAGCAGCTTTGCAGCCGGGACTAGCGGTTACAATGAGCAGTTCTTC
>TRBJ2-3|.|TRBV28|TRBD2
CASSQTRDYRTDTQYF
TGTGCCAGCAGCCAAACTCGGGACTACCGCACAGATACGCAGTATTTT
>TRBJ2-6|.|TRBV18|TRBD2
CASSIAGGASGANVLTF
TGTGCCAGCTCCATAGCGGGAGGCGCCTCTGGGGCCAACGTCCTGACTTTC
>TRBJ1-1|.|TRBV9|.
CASKLGASAEAFF
TGTGCCAGCAAGCTGGGGGCGAGCGCTGAAGCTTTCTTT
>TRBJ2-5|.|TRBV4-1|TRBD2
CASSRQRDIVKETQYF
TGCGCCAGCAGCCGTCAGCGGGATATAGTGAAGGAGACCCAGTACTTC
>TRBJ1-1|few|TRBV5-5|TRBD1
CASSLDWDRGTEAFF
TGTGCCAGCAGCTTGGATTGGGACAGGGGAACTGAAGCTTTCTTT
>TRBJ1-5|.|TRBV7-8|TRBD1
CASTGTGRSQPQHF
TGTGCCAGCACCGGGACAGGCAGGTCTCAGCCCCAGCATTTT
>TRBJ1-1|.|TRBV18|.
CASSTRHGDTEAFF
TGTGCCAGCTCAACCAGACACGGGGACACTGAAGCTTTCTTT
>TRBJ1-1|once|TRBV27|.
CASRWGQGAEAFF
TGTGCCAGCCGCTGGGGGCAAGGGGCTGAAGCTTTCTTT
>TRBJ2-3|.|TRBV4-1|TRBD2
CASSHKGWLAGVKDTQYF
TGCGCCAGCAGCCACAAGGGATGGCTAGCGGGAGTCAAAGATACGCAGTATTTT
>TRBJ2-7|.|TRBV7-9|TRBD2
CASSPAGESSYEQYF
TGTGCCAGCAGCCCAGCGGGGGAGAGCTCCTACGAGCAGTACTTC
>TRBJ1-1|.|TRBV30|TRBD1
CASDRGIEAFF
TGTGCCTCGGACAGGGGTATTGAAGCTTTCTTT
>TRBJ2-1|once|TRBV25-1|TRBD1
CASSEYPGQEFF
TGTGCCAGCAGTGAATACCCAGGACAGGAGTTCTTC
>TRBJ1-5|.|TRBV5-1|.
CASSLAGDQPQHF
TGCGCCAGCAGCTTGGCCGGTGATCAGCCCCAGCATTTT
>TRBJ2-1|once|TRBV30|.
CAWSGGVVQFF
TGTGCCTGGAGTGGCGGAGTAGTTCAGTTCTTC
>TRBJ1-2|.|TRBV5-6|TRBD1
CASSLAGRGLIYGYTF
TGTGCCAGCAGCTTGGCCGGCAGGGGGCTTATCTATGGCTACACCTTC
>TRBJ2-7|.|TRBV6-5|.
CASGRVLSSLGQYF
TGTGCCAGCGGCCGTGTGCTTTCTAGCTTGGGGCAGTACTTC
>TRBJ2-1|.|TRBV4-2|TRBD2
CASSRSGLGGNEQFF
TGTGCCAGCAGCCGCTCGGGACTAGGGGGCAATGAGCAGTTCTTC
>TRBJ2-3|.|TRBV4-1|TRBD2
CASSQDLGLADADTQYF
TGCGCCAGCAGCCAAGATCTGGGACTAGCAGATGCAGATACGCAGTATTTT
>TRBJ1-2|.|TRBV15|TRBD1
CATSYWTGDGRYTF
TGTGCCACCAGTTATTGGACAGGTGATGGTCGCTACACCTTC